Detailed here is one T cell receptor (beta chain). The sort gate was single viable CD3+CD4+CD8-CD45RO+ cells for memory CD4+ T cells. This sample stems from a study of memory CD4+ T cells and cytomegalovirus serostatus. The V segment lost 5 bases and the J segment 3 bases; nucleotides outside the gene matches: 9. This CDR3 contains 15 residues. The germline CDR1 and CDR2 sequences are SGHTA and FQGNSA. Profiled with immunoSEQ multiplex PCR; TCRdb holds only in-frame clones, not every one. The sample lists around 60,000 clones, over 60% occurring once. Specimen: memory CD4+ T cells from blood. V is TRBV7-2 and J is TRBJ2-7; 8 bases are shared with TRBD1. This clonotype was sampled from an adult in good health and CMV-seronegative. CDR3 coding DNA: TGTGCCAGCAGCCGTTGGGGGACAGGAGGCTACGAGCAGTACTTC. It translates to CASSRWGTGGYEQYF. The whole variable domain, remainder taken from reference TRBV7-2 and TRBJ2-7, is GAGVSQSPSNKVTEKGKDVELRCDPISGHTALYWYRQSLGQGLEFLIYFQGNSAPDKSGLPSDRFSAERTGGSVSTLTIQRTQQEDSAVYLCASSRWGTGGYEQYFGPGTRLTVT.